This TCR beta chain is drawn from a study of cytomegalovirus exposure and HLA in healthy donors. As for the study in general: A prior analysis found about 120 million unique TCR beta sequences from about 179 million T cells. Study-level results: In all likelihood, a cluster of highly shared sequence variants was a sequencing artifact.

The PCR made use of 60 Vbeta and 13 Jbeta primers. Assay used: immunoSEQ multiplex PCR; TCRdb lists only in-frame clones, some missing. The profile shows 150,000 or so clones, roughly four fifths of them singletons. CDR3 length: 14 amino acids. V gave up 2 bases and J gave up 0 bases, with 7 bases separating them. The germline V gene has CDR1 MNHEY and CDR2 SVGAGI. On this clone: Its antigen is not identified.

The receptor comes from a female donor in good health and CMV-seronegative. The source material was PBMCs. The chain joins TRBV6-5 to TRBJ1-1, with D unclear. Written as DNA, the CDR3 is TGTGCCAGCAGTTACGGCAGGATGAACACTGAAGCTTTCTTT. Translated: CASSYGRMNTEAFF.